Shown below are 26 T cell receptor beta chains from a single sample sequenced in a study of blood T cell repertoires in COVID-19. Clones were sequenced by immunoSEQ multiplex PCR, and TCRdb holds only the in-frame ones, with some missing. The data show 300,000 to 350,000 clones, with around nine tenths seen just once and about 6.7% held by the top ten. The sequencing input was peripheral blood. These receptors were obtained from a woman in her 70s with COVID-19, enrolled during active disease.

This chain uses TRBV2 with TRBJ1-5; TRBD1 matches at 8 bases. The germline V gene has CDR1 SNHLY and CDR2 FYNNEI. J gave up 3 bases and V 6 bases, and 4 bases lay outside the gene matches. The CDR3 extends over 14 amino acids. CDR3 loop: CASRRTGFNQPQHF. The CDR3 nucleotides are TGTGCCAGCAGGAGGACAGGGTTCAATCAGCCCCAGCATTTT.

This chain uses TRBV6-5 with TRBJ1-1, with 7 bases identical to TRBD1. The V gene's germline CDR1 is MNHEY and CDR2 SVGAGI. Trimming removed 7 bases from V and 3 bases from J; junction bases left unmatched: 5. The CDR3 totals 13 residues. CDR3 nucleotides: TGTGCCAGCAACACAGGGGAATACACTGAAGCTTTCTTT. It codes for CASNTGEYTEAFF.

CDR3 sequence: CATSDRTGGGDNEQFF. CDR3 sequence (DNA): TGTGCCACCAGTGACCGTACAGGGGGCGGCGACAATGAGCAGTTCTTC. The rearrangement joins TRBV24-1 to TRBJ2-1; 9 bases line up with TRBD1. The germline CDR1 and CDR2 sequences are KGHDR and SFDVKD. The trim removed 4 bases at V and 5 bases at J, leaving 8 bases unmatched. The CDR3 is 16 residues long.

This clone came up a few times. The genes are TRBV6-5 and TRBJ1-5, with D tentatively TRBD1 (5 bases). The CDR3 sequence is 13 residues long. The V end was cut by 3 bases, the J end by 6 bases, with 9 bases between. Germline V CDR1 and CDR2: MNHEY, SVGAGI. The CDR3: CASSYGGGQPQHF. CDR3 nucleotides: TGTGCCAGCAGTTATGGGGGAGGTCAGCCCCAGCATTTT.

This chain connects TRBV27 to TRBJ1-2; perhaps TRBD1 as D (6 bases). Germline-derived CDR1 and CDR2 are MNHEY and SMNVEV (reference sequence). The ends were cut back, 1 base at V and 7 bases at J, with 10 bases in the middle. This CDR3 spans 13 amino acids. CDR3 in DNA: TGTGCCAGCAGTTTATGGGGGGGCCTTGGCTACACCTTC. It yields the protein CASSLWGGLGYTF.

This clone is a singleton in its sample. The chain is built from TRBV5-1 and TRBJ2-5, with 7 bases matching TRBD1. The CDR3 contains 15 residues. Unmatched junction bases numbered 11, after V lost 7 bases and J lost 2 bases. In germline, CDR1 is SGHRS, CDR2 YFSETQ. The CDR3, as DNA: TGCGCCAGCCAAACCGGGACAGCTATTCAAGAGACCCAGTACTTC. It is translated as CASQTGTAIQETQYF.

The rearrangement joins TRBV7-2 to TRBJ2-7; TRBD2 agrees at 15 bases. The length of the CDR3 is 16 residues. In germline, CDR1 is SGHTA, CDR2 FQGNSA. Trimming at V came to 5 bases and at J to 4 bases, leaving 6 bases not matched to a gene. In DNA, the CDR3 is TGTGCCAGCAGCCAGGGACTAGCGGGGGGAAAATACGAGCAGTACTTC. Protein product: CASSQGLAGGKYEQYF.

This chain uses TRBV6-1 with TRBJ2-2; D might be TRBD1 (6 bases). Germline CDR1 and CDR2: MNHNS and SASEGT. The CDR3 extends over 14 amino acids. The V end was cut by 5 bases, the J end by 4 bases, with 11 bases between. In nucleotides, the CDR3 is TGTGCCAGCAGTACGCTAGGGGGCACCGGGGAGCTGTTTTTT. Protein sequence: CASSTLGGTGELFF.

This chain uses TRBV29-1 with TRBJ1-2; D is undetermined. Trimming shortened V by 2 bases and J by 8 bases, and 21 bases separated the two germline ends. The CDR3 length is 15 residues. The germline V gene has CDR1 SQVTM and CDR2 ANQGSEA. CDR3 in amino acids: CSVESPTAGRGGYTF. The CDR3 nucleotides read TGCAGCGTTGAAAGCCCCACAGCGGGAAGAGGGGGCTACACCTTC.

Written as DNA, the CDR3 is TGTGCCAGCAGCCCCACGGGACTTCCCGTCTATGGCTACACCTTC. This encodes CASSPTGLPVYGYTF. The chain links TRBV5-6 to TRBJ1-2; the D gene is possibly TRBD1 (5 bases). This CDR3 comprises 15 residues. The germline V and J ends were trimmed by 4 bases and 4 bases, with 17 bases remaining between them. Per germline, CDR1 SGHDT and CDR2 YYEEEE.

The chain recombines TRBV15 with TRBJ1-4, with D possibly being TRBD1 (6 bases). This CDR3 spans 16 amino acids. Germline V CDR1 and CDR2: LNHNV, YYDKDF (reference sequence). The V gene lost 0 bases and the J gene lost 7 bases, with 15 bases spanning the gap. CDR3 protein: CATSRDETGRREKLFF. Here the CDR3 DNA reads TGTGCCACCAGCAGAGATGAGACAGGCCGTCGTGAAAAACTGTTTTTT.

The chain employs TRBV11-3 and TRBJ2-3, with 7 bases aligning to TRBD2. The CDR3 has 17 amino acids. Germline CDR1 SGHNT, CDR2 YENEEA. The V and J ends lost 5 bases and 0 bases, in that order; junction bases with no gene match: 11. The chain's CDR3 is CASSPGEAGPSTDTQYF. CDR3 DNA: TGTGCCAGCAGCCCTGGGGAAGCGGGGCCTAGCACAGATACGCAGTATTTT.

This clone was seen a single time. The chain links TRBV7-2 to TRBJ2-6; 7 nucleotides agree with TRBD2. The CDR3 extends over 17 amino acids. Germline CDR1 and CDR2: SGHTA and FQGNSA. J gave up 0 bases and V 6 bases, and 8 bases lay outside the gene matches. CDR3 protein: CASRTGTIFSGANVLTF. The CDR3 nucleotides are TGTGCCAGCAGAACCGGGACTATCTTCTCTGGGGCCAACGTCCTGACTTTC.

The chain recombines TRBV21-1 with TRBJ2-7; the D segment call TRBD2 is taken from the table without a DNA check. TRBV21-1 constitutes a pseudogene. The CDR3 runs to 18 residues. This CDR3 reads CASSLRTSGGPRGDEQYF. The CDR3 DNA sequence: TGTGCCAGCAGCTTGCGGACTAGCGGGGGCCCCAGGGGGGACGAGCAGTACTTC.

The chain links TRBV13 to TRBJ2-2, with 7 nucleotides matching TRBD1. The V gene end was trimmed by 5 bases and the J gene end by 6 bases; junction bases not matched to a gene: 12. This CDR3 region has 16 residues. The germline V gene encodes CDR1 PRHDT and CDR2 FYEKMQ (reference sequence). In DNA form, the CDR3 reads TGTGCCAGCAGCCCTACCACCGACCAGGGGGCCGGGGAGCTGTTTTTT. Protein product: CASSPTTDQGAGELFF.

This chain connects TRBV19 to TRBJ2-5; 9 positions match TRBD2. Trimming cost V 3 bases and J 5 bases; bases outside gene matches: 7. Germline CDR1 is LNHDA and CDR2 is SQIVND (reference sequence). This CDR3 contains 15 residues. CDR3 sequence (DNA): TGTGCCAGTAGTATTTCTTCTAGCGGGGTTGAGACCCAGTACTTC. This codes for CASSISSSGVETQYF.

The rearrangement links TRBV6-1 to TRBJ1-2; TRBD1 agrees at 8 bases. Trimming at V came to 3 bases and at J to 4 bases, leaving 4 bases not matched to a gene. The CDR3 extends over 14 amino acids. Germline V CDR1 and CDR2: MNHNS, SASEGT. CDR3 DNA: TGTGCCAGCAGTGATCCAGGGGGCAGCTATGGCTACACCTTC. It encodes CASSDPGGSYGYTF.

The sample holds one count of this clone. The chain has TRBV6-5 and TRBJ1-1; possible D gene TRBD1, 5 bases. V gave up 8 bases and J gave up 4 bases, with 11 bases separating them. Germline values: CDR1 MNHEY, CDR2 SVGAGI. The CDR3 sequence is 12 residues long. CDR3 in amino acids: CASDWGGTEAFF. CDR3 coding DNA: TGTGCCAGCGATTGGGGGGGCACTGAAGCTTTCTTT.

The V gene is TRBV19, the J gene TRBJ1-2; D perhaps matches TRBD1 (5 bases). This CDR3 is built from 14 residues. Per germline, CDR1 LNHDA and CDR2 SQIVND (reference sequence). With 3 bases removed from V and 8 bases from J, the gap between germline ends came to 16 bases. This chain's CDR3 is CASSMVQGREGYTF. The CDR3 DNA reads as TGTGCCAGTAGTATGGTTCAGGGAAGGGAAGGCTACACCTTC.

This chain links TRBV19 with TRBJ1-5, with 8 bases matching TRBD1. CDR3 size: 13 residues. Germline loops: CDR1 LNHDA, CDR2 SQIVND (reference sequence). J gave up 5 bases and V 9 bases, and 6 bases lay outside the gene matches. CDR3 sequence reads: CASRDRGDQPQHF. The CDR3 nucleotides are TGTGCCAGCAGAGACAGGGGTGATCAGCCCCAGCATTTT.

The chain is built from TRBV11-2 and TRBJ2-7; TRBD2 is a possible D gene (5 bases). The CDR3 has 12 amino acids. The germline V and J ends were trimmed by 4 bases and 9 bases, with 13 bases remaining between them. Germline V CDR1 and CDR2: SGHAT, FQNNGV. The CDR3 DNA reads TGTGCCAGCAGCTCCCCTGGGGAGACGCAGTACTTC. Its protein is CASSSPGETQYF. Variable domain in full (rest from reference TRBV11-2 and TRBJ2-7): EAGVAQSPRYKIIEKRQSVAFWCNPISGHATLYWYQQILGQGPKLLIQFQNNGVVDDSQLPKDRFSAERLKGVDSTLKIQPAKLEDSAVYLCASSSPGETQYFGPGTRLTVT.

The rearrangement links TRBV19 to TRBJ1-1, with no clear D. The CDR3 sequence is 14 residues long. Trimming took 5 bases from V and 1 from J, leaving 11 bases between them. Germline V gene sequence: CDR1 LNHDA, CDR2 SQIVND (reference sequence). As DNA, the CDR3 is TGTGCCAGTAGTTCCTACCGGGAGAACACTGAAGCTTTCTTT. This gives the protein CASSSYRENTEAFF.

The chain uses TRBV19 and TRBJ2-7; tentative D call: TRBD1 (6 bases). The germline V gene has CDR1 LNHDA and CDR2 SQIVND (reference sequence). Trimming cost V 5 bases and J 0 bases, with 11 bases left between them. CDR3 length: 14 residues. The CDR3 is CASSPQGPSYEQYF. CDR3 sequence (DNA): TGTGCCAGTAGTCCCCAGGGGCCCTCCTACGAGCAGTACTTC.

The J gene is TRBJ1-2, the V gene TRBV6-5; 7 nucleotides agree with TRBD1. The CDR3 covers 12 residues. With 7 bases clipped from V and 7 bases from J, the junction kept 6 bases outside the gene matches. The germline V gene encodes CDR1 MNHEY and CDR2 SVGAGI. CDR3 in DNA: TGTGCCAGCACTTCCAGACAGGGTGGCTACACCTTC. Translated: CASTSRQGGYTF.

This rearrangement joins TRBV30 to TRBJ1-5; D possibly corresponds to TRBD1 (6 bases). Germline values: CDR1 GTSNPN, CDR2 SVGIG (reference sequence). The CDR3 is made up of 14 amino acids. Trimming shortened V by 0 bases and J by 5 bases, and 11 bases separated the two germline ends. The CDR3 loop is CAWSVGGGDQPQHF. The CDR3 DNA reads as TGTGCCTGGAGTGTAGGGGGAGGGGATCAGCCCCAGCATTTT.

The sample holds a few counts of this clone. The genes are TRBV13 and TRBJ1-4; 10 bases are a match to TRBD1. V trimming: 5 bases; J trimming: 8 bases; junction bases outside the gene matches: 8. The CDR3 length is 15 residues. Germline V gene lookup returns CDR1 PRHDT and CDR2 FYEKMQ (reference sequence). The CDR3 reads CASSVRTGGREKLFF. In DNA form, the CDR3 reads TGTGCCAGCAGCGTCCGGACAGGGGGTCGCGAAAAACTGTTTTTT.